Below, 20 T cell receptor beta chains from the same sample are listed, as sequenced in a study of blood T cell repertoires in COVID-19. Measured with immunoSEQ multiplex PCR; TCRdb has only the in-frame clones, and not every one. The table lists around 64,000 clones, just over 85% of them singletons, with 1.5% to 2% in the top ten. The sample was peripheral blood. Receptor source: a young man with acute or convalescent COVID-19.

In DNA form, the CDR3 reads TGTGCCAGCAGATGGATAGCGGCTAGCACAGATACGCAGTATTTT. Encoded protein: CASRWIAASTDTQYF. V usage is TRBV7-2 and J usage is TRBJ2-3, with D possibly matching TRBD2 (6 bases). CDR1 and CDR2 (germline): SGHTA, FQGNSA. The CDR3 covers 15 residues. The ends were cut back, 6 bases at V and 0 bases at J, with 13 bases in the middle.

CDR3 sequence reads: CASRGQISGNTIYF. The CDR3 coding sequence is TGTGCCAGCAGGGGACAGATCTCTGGAAACACCATATATTTT. This rearrangement joins TRBV2 to TRBJ1-3, with 7 nucleotides matching TRBD1. CDR3 length: 14 amino acids. With 6 bases clipped from V and 0 bases from J, the junction kept 2 bases outside the gene matches. CDR1 is SNHLY and CDR2 is FYNNEI in the germline V gene.

In its sample, this clone was seen once. The gene calls are TRBV9 and TRBJ1-5, with 10 bases matching TRBD1. This CDR3 spans 15 amino acids. Germline-derived CDR1 and CDR2 are SGDLS and YYNGEE. Trimming removed 3 bases from V and 6 bases from J; junction bases left unmatched: 6. The CDR3 sequence: CASSADGTGVQPQHF. The CDR3 region has the DNA TGTGCCAGCAGCGCCGACGGGACAGGGGTTCAGCCCCAGCATTTT.

V usage is TRBV5-4 and J usage is TRBJ1-6, with TRBD1 matching over 9 bases. The length of the CDR3 is 15 residues. With 4 bases clipped from V and 10 bases from J, the junction kept 9 bases outside the gene matches. Germline CDR1 is SGHNT and CDR2 is YYREEE (reference sequence). The DNA for the CDR3 is TGTGCCAGCAGCATCAGGGACAGGGTGTTCTCACCCCTCCACTTT. It specifies CASSIRDRVFSPLHF.

This CDR3 reads CASNGGETQYF. The CDR3 DNA reads as TGTGCCAGCAACGGAGGCGAGACCCAGTACTTC. The chain carries TRBV2 and TRBJ2-5; D might be TRBD2 (5 bases). Germline V gives CDR1 SNHLY, CDR2 FYNNEI. V gave up 7 bases and J gave up 5 bases, with 8 bases separating them. The CDR3 spans 11 residues. The full variable domain, its missing parts supplied by reference TRBV2 and TRBJ2-5, is EPEVTQTPSHQVTQMGQEVILRCVPISNHLYFYWYRQILGQKVEFLVSFYNNEISEKSEIFDDQFSVERPDGSNFTLKIRSTKLEDSAMYFCASNGGETQYFGPGTRLLVL.

CDR3 DNA sequence: TGTGCCAGCTCTCAACAGGGGTTTGGCATGAACACTGAAGCTTTCTTT. Amino acid sequence: CASSQQGFGMNTEAFF. The chain employs TRBV18 and TRBJ1-1; 7 bases are shared with TRBD1. Germline trimming cut 6 bases from V and 0 bases from J; bases unmatched to any gene: 10. Germline CDR1 and CDR2: KGHSH and LQKENI. The CDR3 has 16 residues.

The chain combines TRBV4-2 with TRBJ1-1; D may be TRBD1 (5 bases). Germline CDR1 LGHNA, CDR2 YNFKEQ. V lost 0 bases and J lost 4, with 12 bases in between. The CDR3 is 15 residues long. CDR3 region: CASSQDDAGFTEAFF. The DNA of the CDR3 is TGTGCCAGCAGCCAAGATGATGCAGGGTTCACTGAAGCTTTCTTT.

The CDR3 sequence: CASRDRVKPQHF. The CDR3 region has the DNA TGTGCCAGCAGGGACAGGGTGAAGCCCCAGCATTTT. The chain carries TRBV6-5 and TRBJ1-5; TRBD1 matches at 8 bases. The CDR3 runs to 12 residues. Germline trimming cut 6 bases from V and 8 bases from J; bases unmatched to any gene: 3. Germline assignment: CDR1 MNHEY and CDR2 SVGAGI.

This chain joins TRBV6-2 or TRBV6-3 and TRBJ1-1; tentatively, D is TRBD1 (5 bases). The CDR3 is 14 amino acids. Trimming cost V 6 bases and J 6 bases, with 17 bases left between them. CDR1 and CDR2 from the germline V gene are MNHEY and SVGEGT. For the CDR3, the DNA is TGTGCCAGCAGCCCTGGGGGGTCTTCATCTGAAGCTTTCTTT. This encodes CASSPGGSSSEAFF.

The chain joins TRBV18 to TRBJ1-1; the D gene is possibly TRBD1 (6 bases). Germline CDR1 reads KGHSH; CDR2 reads LQKENI. Trimming shortened V by 1 base and J by 1 base, and 10 bases separated the two germline ends. The CDR3 sequence is 15 residues long. For the CDR3, the DNA is TGTGCCAGCTCACCACGGACAGACAGGAACACTGAAGCTTTCTTT. Protein sequence: CASSPRTDRNTEAFF.

The rearrangement uses TRBV19 and TRBJ2-3, with a weak D call TRBD2 (6 bases). Germline CDR1 reads LNHDA; CDR2 reads SQIVND (reference sequence). V lost 1 base and J 2 bases, leaving 7 bases between the germline ends. There are 14 residues in the CDR3. The CDR3 coding sequence is TGTGCCAGTAGTATAGGGGGACTCACAGATACGCAGTATTTT. Translation gives CASSIGGLTDTQYF.

Only a few counts were recorded for this clone. The chain employs TRBV19 and TRBJ1-1; D may be TRBD1 (6 bases). In germline, CDR1 is LNHDA, CDR2 SQIVND (reference sequence). CDR3 size: 12 residues. V lost 7 bases, J lost 4 bases, and 10 bases lay in between. The CDR3 DNA reads TGTGCCAGTAACACACAGGGCACTGAAGCTTTCTTT. This codes for CASNTQGTEAFF.

The chain has TRBV19 and TRBJ1-1, with TRBD1 matching over 8 bases. Germline V gene data show CDR1 as LNHDA and CDR2 as SQIVND (reference sequence). The CDR3 covers 15 residues. V shed 8 bases and J 5 bases; nucleotides not matched to a gene: 13. CDR3 in DNA: TGTGCCAGTGAAGGGTCCCGGCAGGGGGCGACTGAAGCTTTCTTT. It yields the protein CASEGSRQGATEAFF.

The chain carries TRBV24-1 and TRBJ2-3, with TRBD2 as a possible D gene (6 bases). The germline CDR1 and CDR2 sequences are KGHDR and SFDVKD. Between the trimmed V and J ends, which lost 4 bases and 10 bases, there was a span of 17 bases. The CDR3 extends over 14 amino acids. The CDR3 spells CATSDPRTNSPQYF. CDR3 sequence (DNA): TGTGCCACCAGTGACCCCCGGACTAACTCACCGCAGTATTTT.

The rearrangement links TRBV11-3 to TRBJ2-3, with D perhaps TRBD2 (6 bases). The CDR3 consists of 15 residues. Trimming left V 0 bases short and J 3 bases short, with 10 bases between. The germline gives CDR1 SGHNT, CDR2 YENEEA. CDR3 sequence reads: CASSLDGAGTDTQYF. CDR3 nucleotides: TGTGCCAGCAGCTTAGACGGGGCGGGGACAGATACGCAGTATTTT.

This rearrangement joins TRBV5-1 to TRBJ1-4, with 9 bases matching TRBD1. V lost 0 bases, J lost 5 bases, and 8 bases stayed unmatched. The CDR3 contains 17 residues. Germline V gives CDR1 SGHRS, CDR2 YFSETQ. CDR3 in amino acids: CASSLGSGGQGNEKLFF. The CDR3 DNA reads as TGCGCCAGCAGCTTGGGGTCCGGTGGACAGGGGAATGAAAAACTGTTTTTT.

The chain is built from TRBV12-3 or TRBV12-4 and TRBJ1-2, with a possible D match to TRBD1 (5 bases). This CDR3 contains 13 residues. Trimming took off 0 bases at V and 6 bases at J, with 8 bases between the two ends. The CDR3 DNA follows: TGTGCCAGCAGTTTAGCAGGGGTGGATGGCTACACCTTC. As protein: CASSLAGVDGYTF.

The chain recombines TRBV29-1 with TRBJ1-2, with 9 bases aligning to TRBD1. CDR3 length equals 14 residues. Germline V lookup: CDR1 SQVTM, CDR2 ANQGSEA. V lost 6 bases, J lost 5 bases, and 10 bases stayed unmatched. The CDR3 bases are TGCAGCGTGGTCCAACAGGGGGCAGGGTATGGCTACACCTTC. Translating it yields CSVVQQGAGYGYTF.

The rearrangement uses TRBV27 and TRBJ1-2, with a possible D match to TRBD1 (6 bases). Deletions cut 3 bases from V and 3 bases from J, with 8 bases between. The germline V gene has CDR1 MNHEY and CDR2 SMNVEV (reference sequence). There are 13 residues in the CDR3. The CDR3 DNA follows: TGTGCCAGCAGTTTCAGGACAGACTATGGCTACACCTTC. Amino acid sequence: CASSFRTDYGYTF.

This clone appeared a single time. This chain uses TRBV2 with TRBJ2-2; TRBD2 might be the D (6 bases). Trimming removed 7 bases at V and 0 bases at J, with 18 bases between. The length of the CDR3 is 17 residues. Germline assignment: CDR1 SNHLY and CDR2 FYNNEI. The CDR3 region has the DNA TGTGCCAGCACCCGTCCGAGGGACTCGGCGAACACCGGGGAGCTGTTTTTT. Its translation is CASTRPRDSANTGELFF.